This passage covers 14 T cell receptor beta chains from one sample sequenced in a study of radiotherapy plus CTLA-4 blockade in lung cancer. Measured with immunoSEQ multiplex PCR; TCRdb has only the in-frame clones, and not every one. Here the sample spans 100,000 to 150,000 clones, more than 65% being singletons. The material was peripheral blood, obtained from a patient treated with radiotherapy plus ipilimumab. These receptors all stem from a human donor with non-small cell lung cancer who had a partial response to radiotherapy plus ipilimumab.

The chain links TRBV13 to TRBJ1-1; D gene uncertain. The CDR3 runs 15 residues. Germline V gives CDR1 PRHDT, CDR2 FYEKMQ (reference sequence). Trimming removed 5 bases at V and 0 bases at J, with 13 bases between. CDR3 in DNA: TGTGCCAGCAGCGTAGAGCCAGGAATGAACACTGAAGCTTTCTTT. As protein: CASSVEPGMNTEAFF. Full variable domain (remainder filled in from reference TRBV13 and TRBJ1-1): AAGVIQSPRHLIKEKRETATLKCYPIPRHDTVYWYQQGPGQDPQFLISFYEKMQSDKGSIPDRFSAQQFSDYHSELNMSSLELGDSALYFCASSVEPGMNTEAFFGQGTRLTVV.

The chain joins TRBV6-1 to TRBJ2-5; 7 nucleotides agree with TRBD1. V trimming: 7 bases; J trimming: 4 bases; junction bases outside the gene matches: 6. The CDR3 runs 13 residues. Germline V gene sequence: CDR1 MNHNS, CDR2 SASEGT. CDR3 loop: CASKHYRGETQYF. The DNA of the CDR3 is TGTGCCAGCAAACATTACAGGGGAGAGACCCAGTACTTC.

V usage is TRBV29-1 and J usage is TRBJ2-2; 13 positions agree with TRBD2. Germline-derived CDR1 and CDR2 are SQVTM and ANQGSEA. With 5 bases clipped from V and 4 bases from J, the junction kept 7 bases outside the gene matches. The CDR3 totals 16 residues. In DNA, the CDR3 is TGCAGCGTTCTAGGACTAGCGGGAGCTAGCACCGGGGAGCTGTTTTTT. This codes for CSVLGLAGASTGELFF.

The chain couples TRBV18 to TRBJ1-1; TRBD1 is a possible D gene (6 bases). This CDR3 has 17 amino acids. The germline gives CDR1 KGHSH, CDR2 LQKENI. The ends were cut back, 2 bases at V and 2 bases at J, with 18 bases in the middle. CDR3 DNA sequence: TGTGCCAGCTCACCAAGGGGGGGGGTAAATGGCAACACTGAAGCTTTCTTT. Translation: CASSPRGGVNGNTEAFF.

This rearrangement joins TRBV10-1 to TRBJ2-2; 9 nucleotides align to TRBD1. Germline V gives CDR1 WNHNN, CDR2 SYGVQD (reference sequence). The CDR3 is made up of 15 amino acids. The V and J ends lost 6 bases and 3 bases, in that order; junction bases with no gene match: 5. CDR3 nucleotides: TGCGCCAGCAGAGAACAGGGGGCGGACACCGGGGAGCTGTTTTTT. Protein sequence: CASREQGADTGELFF.

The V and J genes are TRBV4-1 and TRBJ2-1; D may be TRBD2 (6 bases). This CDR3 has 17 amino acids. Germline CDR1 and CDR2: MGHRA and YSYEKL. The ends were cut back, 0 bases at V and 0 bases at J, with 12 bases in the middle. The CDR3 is CASSQDLARSSYNEQFF. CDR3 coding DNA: TGCGCCAGCAGCCAAGATCTAGCGAGGAGCTCCTACAATGAGCAGTTCTTC.

The CDR3 region has the DNA TGTGCCTGGAAAGGCCAGGGGAATTCACCCCTCCACTTT. This gives the protein CAWKGQGNSPLHF. V and J are TRBV30 and TRBJ1-6, with a tentative D call TRBD1 (6 bases). V lost 4 bases to trimming and J lost 7 bases, with 11 bases between them. Germline values: CDR1 GTSNPN, CDR2 SVGIG (reference sequence). The CDR3 is 13 residues long.

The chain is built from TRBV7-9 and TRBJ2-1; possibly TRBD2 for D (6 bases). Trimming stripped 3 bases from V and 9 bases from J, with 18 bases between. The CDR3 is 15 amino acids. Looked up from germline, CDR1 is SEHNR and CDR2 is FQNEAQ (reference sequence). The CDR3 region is CASSFPRDRQGEQFF. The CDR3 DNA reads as TGTGCCAGCAGCTTCCCGCGGGACCGCCAAGGTGAGCAGTTCTTC.

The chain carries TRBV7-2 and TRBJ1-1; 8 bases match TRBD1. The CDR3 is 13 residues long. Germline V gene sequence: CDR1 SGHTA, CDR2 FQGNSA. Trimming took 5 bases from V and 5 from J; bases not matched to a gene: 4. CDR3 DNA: TGTGCCAGCAGCCCCCGACAGGGGACTGAAGCTTTCTTT. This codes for CASSPRQGTEAFF.

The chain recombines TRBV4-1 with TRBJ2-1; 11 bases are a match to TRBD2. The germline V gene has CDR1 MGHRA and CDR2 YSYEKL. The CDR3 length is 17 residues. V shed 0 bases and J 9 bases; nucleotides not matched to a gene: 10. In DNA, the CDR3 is TGCGCCAGCAGCCAAGATGAGCGTAGCGGGAGGGCAGGTGAGCAGTTCTTC. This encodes CASSQDERSGRAGEQFF.

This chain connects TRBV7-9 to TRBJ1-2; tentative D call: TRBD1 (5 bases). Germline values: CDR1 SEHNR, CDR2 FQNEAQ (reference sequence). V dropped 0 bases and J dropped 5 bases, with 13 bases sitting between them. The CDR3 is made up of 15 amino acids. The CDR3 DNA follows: TGTGCCAGCAGCTTAGCCGGGACCAGCGGGTATGGCTACACCTTC. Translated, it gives CASSLAGTSGYGYTF.

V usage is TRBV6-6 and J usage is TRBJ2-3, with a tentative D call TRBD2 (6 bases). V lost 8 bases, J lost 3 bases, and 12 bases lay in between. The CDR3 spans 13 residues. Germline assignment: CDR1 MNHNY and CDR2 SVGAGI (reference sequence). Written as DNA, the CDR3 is TGTGCCAGCTGCCGGGACTTAACAGATACGCAGTATTTT. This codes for CASCRDLTDTQYF.

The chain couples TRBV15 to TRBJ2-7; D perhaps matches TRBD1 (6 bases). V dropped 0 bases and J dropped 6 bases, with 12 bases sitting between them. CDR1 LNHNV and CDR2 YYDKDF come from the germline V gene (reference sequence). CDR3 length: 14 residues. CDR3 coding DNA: TGTGCCACCAGCAGAGATCGAAAAGGGGGCGAGCAGTACTTC. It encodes CATSRDRKGGEQYF.

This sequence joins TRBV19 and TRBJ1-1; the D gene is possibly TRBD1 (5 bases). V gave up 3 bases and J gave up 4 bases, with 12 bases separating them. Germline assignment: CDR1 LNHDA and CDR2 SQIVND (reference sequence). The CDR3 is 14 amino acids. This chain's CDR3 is CASSIKVRGTEAFF. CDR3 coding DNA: TGTGCCAGTAGTATTAAGGTTAGGGGCACTGAAGCTTTCTTT.